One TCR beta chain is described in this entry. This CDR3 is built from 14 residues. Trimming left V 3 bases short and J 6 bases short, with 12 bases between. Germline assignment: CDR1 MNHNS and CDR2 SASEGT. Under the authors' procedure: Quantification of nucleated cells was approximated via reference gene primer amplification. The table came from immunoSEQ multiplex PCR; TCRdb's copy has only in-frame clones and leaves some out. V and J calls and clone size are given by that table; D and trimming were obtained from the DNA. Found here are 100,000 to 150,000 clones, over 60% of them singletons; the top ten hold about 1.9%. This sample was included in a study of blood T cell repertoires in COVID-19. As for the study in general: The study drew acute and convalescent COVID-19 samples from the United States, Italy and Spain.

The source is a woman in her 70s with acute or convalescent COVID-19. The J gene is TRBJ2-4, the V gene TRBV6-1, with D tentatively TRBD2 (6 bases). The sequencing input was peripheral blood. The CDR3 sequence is CASSDGPGRNIQYF. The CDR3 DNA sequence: TGTGCCAGCAGTGACGGGCCCGGGAGAAACATTCAGTACTTC.